The sequence of this TCR beta chain was determined in a study of blood T cell repertoires in COVID-19. Turning to the study itself: T cells, B-cell-depleted T cells, or PBMCs provided the cDNA or gDNA that served as material.

In the original workflow: From reference gene primer amplification, estimates of nucleated cell counts were derived. Clones were sequenced by immunoSEQ multiplex PCR, and TCRdb holds only the in-frame ones, with some missing. The V and J calls and clone size are taken from that table; D and trimming were inferred from the DNA. This sample carries 30,000 to 40,000 clones, roughly 90% of them seen once, and the ten largest clones take 9.5% to 15%. Trimming removed 6 bases from V and 0 bases from J, with 4 bases in between. Looked up from germline, CDR1 is KGHDR and CDR2 is SFDVKD. The length of the CDR3 is 13 residues.

This clonotype was sampled from a human donor in a cohort sampled during active COVID-19. Sequenced material: peripheral blood. The gene calls are TRBV24-1 and TRBJ1-4; no clear D. The CDR3 nucleotides are TGTGCCACCAGTCCCGCAACTAATGAAAAACTGTTTTTT. Protein sequence: CATSPATNEKLFF.